The 10 T cell receptor beta chains listed next were all sequenced from one sample in a study of shared clonotypes between healthy human individuals. Generated by immunoSEQ multiplex PCR, the TCRdb table keeps only in-frame clones and is missing some. Here the sample spans about 110,000 clones, around 68% being singletons. The sample comprised memory CD8+ T cells sorted from blood. Described subset: CD45RO+ cells pooled with CCR7-negative TemRA cells. Receptor source: a woman in her twenties or thirties in good health.

The chain employs TRBV5-6 and TRBJ2-5; the D gene is possibly TRBD1 (5 bases). The J call may be wrong; the DNA end is better matched by TRBJ2-7. The CDR3 is made up of 15 amino acids. Per the germline V gene, CDR1 is SGHDT and CDR2 is YYEEEE. This CDR3 reads CASPTGGREDYEQYF. In DNA, the CDR3 is TGTGCCAGCCCTACCGGCGGCAGGGAAGACTACGAGCAGTACTTC.

J is TRBJ1-5 and V is TRBV28; possibly TRBD1 for D (5 bases). Trimming took off 3 bases at V and 1 base at J, with 10 bases between the two ends. Germline V gene lookup returns CDR1 MDHEN and CDR2 SYDVKM. The CDR3 is 15 residues long. The CDR3 region is CASSFVGPSNQPQHF. Here the CDR3 DNA reads TGTGCCAGCAGTTTCGTGGGGCCCAGCAATCAGCCCCAGCATTTT.

Remarks on this clone: This sequence is one base from a far larger clone and is likely a read error. This chain uses TRBV5-4 with TRBJ2-7; 8 bases are shared with TRBD2. The CDR3 is 16 residues long. Germline loops: CDR1 SGHNT, CDR2 YYREEE (reference sequence). The CDR3 nucleotides read TGTGCCAGCAGCCACGAAAGCGGGAGAGGGGGTGACGAGCGGTACTTC. Amino acid sequence: CASSHESGRGGDERYF.

This clone was seen a handful of times. This chain connects TRBV7-2 to TRBJ2-5; D remains ambiguous. The ends were cut back, 5 bases at V and 5 bases at J, with 12 bases in the middle. From germline, CDR1 is SGHTA and CDR2 FQGNSA. The CDR3 covers 13 residues. The CDR3 spells CASSQNGGETQYF. The CDR3 bases are TGTGCCAGCAGCCAAAATGGTGGGGAGACCCAGTACTTC.

This clone has more than one count but fewer than ten. The rearrangement links TRBV30 to TRBJ2-1; D gene ambiguous. The length of the CDR3 is 16 residues. With 5 bases removed from V and 4 bases from J, the gap between germline ends came to 21 bases. CDR1 is GTSNPN and CDR2 is SVGIG in the germline V gene (reference sequence). Written as DNA, the CDR3 is TGTGCCTGGGGCGCGGACGCAACCCCTGGGTACAATGAGCAGTTCTTC. Protein: CAWGADATPGYNEQFF.

This clone has a count of ten or more. V gene TRBV4-1 combines with J gene TRBJ1-2; TRBD1 agrees at 7 bases. CDR3 length equals 19 residues. Per germline, CDR1 MGHRA and CDR2 YSYEKL. The junction had 18 bases not matched to a gene; V was cut back by 4 bases and J by 1 base. The CDR3 DNA sequence: TGCGCCAGCAGCCCAGTAAACCGGGACAGCCGAAGCCTTAACTATGGCTACACCTTC. Translated, it gives CASSPVNRDSRSLNYGYTF.

The gene calls are TRBV19 and TRBJ2-1; 11 bases are shared with TRBD2. The trim removed 2 bases at V and 8 bases at J, leaving 8 bases unmatched. This CDR3 has 16 residues. Germline-derived CDR1 and CDR2 are LNHDA and SQIVND (reference sequence). CDR3 in DNA: TGTGCCAGTAGTATATGGCTAGCGGGAGGTCACGATGAGCAGTTCTTC. Translated, it gives CASSIWLAGGHDEQFF.

Only a few counts were recorded for this clone. The chain joins TRBV27 to TRBJ2-5; 7 positions agree with TRBD1. The J call may be faulty, since TRBJ2-7 better matches the DNA end. The CDR3 runs to 15 residues. Germline CDR1 and CDR2: MNHEY and SMNVEV (reference sequence). The CDR3 coding sequence is TGTGCCAGCAACTCCCTTGACAGGGCAATCTACGAGCAGTACTTC. Encoded protein: CASNSLDRAIYEQYF.

In its sample, this clone was seen many times. This chain connects TRBV7-8 to TRBJ2-7; TRBD1 matches at 8 bases. Per germline, CDR1 SGHVS and CDR2 FQNEAQ. CDR3 length: 15 residues. V dropped 2 bases and J dropped 0; count of bases not matched to a gene: 3. The CDR3 spells CASSLRQGPSYEQYF. DNA for the CDR3: TGTGCCAGCAGCTTACGACAGGGGCCCTCCTACGAGCAGTACTTC.

This clone was seen more than once but under ten times. This chain uses TRBV6-1 with TRBJ2-7, with 9 bases aligning to TRBD1. CDR1 and CDR2 (germline): MNHNS, SASEGT. The V gene end was trimmed by 0 bases and the J gene end by 3 bases; junction bases not matched to a gene: 3. This CDR3 has 15 residues. The CDR3 protein is CASSEATGGHYEQYF. CDR3 coding DNA: TGTGCCAGCAGTGAAGCGACAGGGGGACACTACGAGCAGTACTTC.